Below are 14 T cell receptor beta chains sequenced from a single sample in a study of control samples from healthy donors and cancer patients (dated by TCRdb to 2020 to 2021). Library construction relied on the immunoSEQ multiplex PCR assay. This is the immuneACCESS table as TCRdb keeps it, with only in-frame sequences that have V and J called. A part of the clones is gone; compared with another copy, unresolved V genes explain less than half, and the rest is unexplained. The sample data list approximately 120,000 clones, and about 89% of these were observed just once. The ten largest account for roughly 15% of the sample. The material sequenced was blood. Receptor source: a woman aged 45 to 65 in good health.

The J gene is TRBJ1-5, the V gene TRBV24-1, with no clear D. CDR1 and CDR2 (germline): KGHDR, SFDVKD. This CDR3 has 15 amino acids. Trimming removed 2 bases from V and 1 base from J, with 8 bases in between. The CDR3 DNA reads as TGTGCCACCAGTGATTCTTTTGGGAGCAATCAGCCCCAGCATTTT. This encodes CATSDSFGSNQPQHF.

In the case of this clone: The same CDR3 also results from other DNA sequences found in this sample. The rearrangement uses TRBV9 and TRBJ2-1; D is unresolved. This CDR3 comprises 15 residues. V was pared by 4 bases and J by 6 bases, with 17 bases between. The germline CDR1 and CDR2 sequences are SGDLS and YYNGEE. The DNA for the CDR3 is TGTGCCAGCAGCCCCTGGAGCGCGCGCTCCAATGAGCAGTTCTTC. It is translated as CASSPWSARSNEQFF.

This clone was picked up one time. CDR3 amino acids: CAWTPDRGHGNTIYF. In DNA, the CDR3 is TGTGCCTGGACCCCCGACAGGGGGCATGGAAACACCATATATTTT. The chain is built from TRBV30 and TRBJ1-3; TRBD1 matches 10 bases. The CDR3 consists of 15 residues. The V segment lost 4 bases and the J segment 3 bases; nucleotides outside the gene matches: 6. The V gene's germline CDR1 is GTSNPN and CDR2 SVGIG (reference sequence).

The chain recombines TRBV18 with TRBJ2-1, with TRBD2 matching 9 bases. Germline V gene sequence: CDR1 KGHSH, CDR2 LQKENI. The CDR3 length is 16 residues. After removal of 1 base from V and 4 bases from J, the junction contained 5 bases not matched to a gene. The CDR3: CASSPQTSGTYNEQFF. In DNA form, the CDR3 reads TGTGCCAGCTCACCACAGACTAGCGGAACGTACAATGAGCAGTTCTTC.

The CDR3 coding sequence is TGTGCCAGTAGTACCTGGACAGGGGCCTCAGAGACCCAGTACTTC. Translation: CASSTWTGASETQYF. The genes are TRBV19 and TRBJ2-5; 9 bases line up with TRBD1. There are 15 residues in the CDR3. The V gene end was trimmed by 4 bases and the J gene end by 4 bases; junction bases not matched to a gene: 7. Germline V gene data show CDR1 as LNHDA and CDR2 as SQIVND (reference sequence).

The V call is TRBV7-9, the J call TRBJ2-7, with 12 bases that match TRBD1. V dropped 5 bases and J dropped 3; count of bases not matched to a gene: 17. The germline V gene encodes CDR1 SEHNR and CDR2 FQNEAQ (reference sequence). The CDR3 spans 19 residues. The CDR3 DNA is TGTGCCAGCAGCCCACCGACCCGGGACAGGGGGCAGTTTCTCTACGAGCAGTACGTC. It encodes CASSPPTRDRGQFLYEQYV.

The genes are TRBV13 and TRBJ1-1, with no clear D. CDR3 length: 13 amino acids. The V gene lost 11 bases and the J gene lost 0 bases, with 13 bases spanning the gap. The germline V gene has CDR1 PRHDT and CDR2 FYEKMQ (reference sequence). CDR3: CASMQAVNTEAFF. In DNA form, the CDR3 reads TGTGCCTCGATGCAGGCGGTGAACACTGAAGCTTTCTTT. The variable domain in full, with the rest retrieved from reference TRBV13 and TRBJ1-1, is AAGVIQSPRHLIKEKRETATLKCYPIPRHDTVYWYQQGPGQDPQFLISFYEKMQSDKGSIPDRFSAQQFSDYHSELNMSSLELGDSALYFCASMQAVNTEAFFGQGTRLTVV.

In nucleotides, the CDR3 is TGTGCCAGCCAGCTGGGACCGGGCACTGAAGCTTTCTTT. Translating it yields CASQLGPGTEAFF. V usage is TRBV27 and J usage is TRBJ1-1, with a possible D match to TRBD1 (5 bases). The CDR3 sequence is 13 residues long. Looked up from germline, CDR1 is MNHEY and CDR2 is SMNVEV (reference sequence). Trimming took off 8 bases at V and 4 bases at J, with 14 bases between the two ends.

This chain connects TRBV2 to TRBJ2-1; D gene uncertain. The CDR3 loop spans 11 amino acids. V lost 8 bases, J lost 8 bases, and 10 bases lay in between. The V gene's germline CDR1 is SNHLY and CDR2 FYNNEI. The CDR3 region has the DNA TGTGCCAGCCAGTTGGTTTATGAGCAGTTCTTC. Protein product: CASQLVYEQFF.

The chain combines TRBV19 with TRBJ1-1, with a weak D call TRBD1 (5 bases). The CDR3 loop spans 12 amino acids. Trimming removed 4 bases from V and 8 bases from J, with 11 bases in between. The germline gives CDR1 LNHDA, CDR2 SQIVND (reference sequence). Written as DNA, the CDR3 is TGTGCCAGTAGTAATACAGGCCAGGAAGCTTTCTTT. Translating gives CASSNTGQEAFF.

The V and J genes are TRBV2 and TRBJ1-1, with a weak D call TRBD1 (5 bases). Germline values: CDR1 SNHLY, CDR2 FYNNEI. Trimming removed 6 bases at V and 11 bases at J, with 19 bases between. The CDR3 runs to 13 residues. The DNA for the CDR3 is TGTGCCAGCAGGGTGGCGGGGCTCGGCGTTGCTTTCTTT. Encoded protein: CASRVAGLGVAFF.

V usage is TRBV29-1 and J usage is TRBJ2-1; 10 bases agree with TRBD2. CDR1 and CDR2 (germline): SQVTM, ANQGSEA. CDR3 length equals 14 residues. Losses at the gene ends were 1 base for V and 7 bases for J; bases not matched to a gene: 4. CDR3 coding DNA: TGCAGCGTTGAAGCTAGCGGGAGTAGGAATGAGCAGTTCTTC. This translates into CSVEASGSRNEQFF.

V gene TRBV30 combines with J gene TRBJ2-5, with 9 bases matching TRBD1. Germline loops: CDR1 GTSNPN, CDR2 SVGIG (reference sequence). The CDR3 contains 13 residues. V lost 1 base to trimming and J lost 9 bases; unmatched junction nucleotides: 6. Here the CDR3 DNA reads TGTGCCTGGAGTGATGGGACAGGGTGGGCCCAGTACTTC. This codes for CAWSDGTGWAQYF.

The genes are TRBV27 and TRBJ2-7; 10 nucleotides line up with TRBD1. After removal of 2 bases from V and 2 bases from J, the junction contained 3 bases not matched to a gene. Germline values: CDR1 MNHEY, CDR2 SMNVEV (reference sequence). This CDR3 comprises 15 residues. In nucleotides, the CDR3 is TGTGCCAGCAGTTTACAGGGGACAGGGGCCTACGAGCAGTACTTC. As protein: CASSLQGTGAYEQYF.